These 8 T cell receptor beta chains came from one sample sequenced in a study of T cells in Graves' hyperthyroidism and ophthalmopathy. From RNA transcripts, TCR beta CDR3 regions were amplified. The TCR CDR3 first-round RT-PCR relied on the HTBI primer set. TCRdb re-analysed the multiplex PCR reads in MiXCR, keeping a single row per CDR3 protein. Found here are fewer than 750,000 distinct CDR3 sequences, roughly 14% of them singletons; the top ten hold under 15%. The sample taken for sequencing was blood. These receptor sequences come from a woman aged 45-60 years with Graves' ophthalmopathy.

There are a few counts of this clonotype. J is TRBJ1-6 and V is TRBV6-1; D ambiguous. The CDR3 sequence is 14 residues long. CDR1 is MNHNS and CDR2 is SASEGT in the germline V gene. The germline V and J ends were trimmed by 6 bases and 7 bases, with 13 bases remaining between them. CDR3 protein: CASSLSETNSPLHF. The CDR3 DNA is TGTGCCAGCAGCCTTTCCGAAACGAATTCACCCCTCCACTTT.

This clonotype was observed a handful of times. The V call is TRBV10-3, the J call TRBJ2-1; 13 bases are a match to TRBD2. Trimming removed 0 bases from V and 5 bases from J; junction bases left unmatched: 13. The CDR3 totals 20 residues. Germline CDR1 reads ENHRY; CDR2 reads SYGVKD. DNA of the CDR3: TGTGCCATCAGTGAGTCGAACAGATCGTTGGGACTAGCGGGAAACAATGAGCAGTTCTTC. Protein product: CAISESNRSLGLAGNNEQFF.

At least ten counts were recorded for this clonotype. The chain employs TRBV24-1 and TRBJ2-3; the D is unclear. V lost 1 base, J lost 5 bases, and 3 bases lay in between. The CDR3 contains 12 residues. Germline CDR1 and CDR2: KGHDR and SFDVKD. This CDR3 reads CATSDFRDTQYF. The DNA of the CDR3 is TGTGCCACCAGTGATTTCCGAGATACGCAGTATTTT.

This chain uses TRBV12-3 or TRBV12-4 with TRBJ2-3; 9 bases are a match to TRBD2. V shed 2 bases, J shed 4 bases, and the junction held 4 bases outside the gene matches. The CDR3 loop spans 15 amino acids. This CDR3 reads CASSLMAGGADTQYF. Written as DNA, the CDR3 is TGTGCCAGCAGTTTAATGGCGGGGGGGGCAGATACGCAGTATTTT.

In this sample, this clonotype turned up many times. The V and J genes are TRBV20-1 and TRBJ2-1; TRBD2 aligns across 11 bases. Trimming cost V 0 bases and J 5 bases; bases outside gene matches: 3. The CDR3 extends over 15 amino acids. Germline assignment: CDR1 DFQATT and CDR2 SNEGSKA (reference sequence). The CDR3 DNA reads TGCAGTGCTAGAGATAGACTAGCGGGGAACAATGAGCAGTTCTTC. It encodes CSARDRLAGNNEQFF.

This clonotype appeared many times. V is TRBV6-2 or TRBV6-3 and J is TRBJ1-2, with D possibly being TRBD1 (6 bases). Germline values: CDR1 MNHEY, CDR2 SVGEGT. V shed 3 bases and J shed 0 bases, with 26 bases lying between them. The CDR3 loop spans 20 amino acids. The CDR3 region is CASSYDRSWLTGNSNYGYTF. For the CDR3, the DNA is TGTGCCAGCAGTTATGATCGTTCTTGGTTGACAGGCAACTCTAACTATGGCTACACCTTC.

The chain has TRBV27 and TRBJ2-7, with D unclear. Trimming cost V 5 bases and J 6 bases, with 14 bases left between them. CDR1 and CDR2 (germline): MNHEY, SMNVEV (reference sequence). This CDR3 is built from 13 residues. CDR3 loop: CASSPASPGEQYF. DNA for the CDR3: TGTGCCAGCAGTCCCGCGAGTCCGGGCGAGCAGTACTTC.

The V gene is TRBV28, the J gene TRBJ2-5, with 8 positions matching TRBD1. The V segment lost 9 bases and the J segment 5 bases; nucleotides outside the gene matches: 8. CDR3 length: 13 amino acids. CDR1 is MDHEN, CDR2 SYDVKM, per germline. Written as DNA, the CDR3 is TGTGCCAGAAGAGGACAGGGATGGGAGACCCAGTACTTC. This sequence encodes CARRGQGWETQYF.